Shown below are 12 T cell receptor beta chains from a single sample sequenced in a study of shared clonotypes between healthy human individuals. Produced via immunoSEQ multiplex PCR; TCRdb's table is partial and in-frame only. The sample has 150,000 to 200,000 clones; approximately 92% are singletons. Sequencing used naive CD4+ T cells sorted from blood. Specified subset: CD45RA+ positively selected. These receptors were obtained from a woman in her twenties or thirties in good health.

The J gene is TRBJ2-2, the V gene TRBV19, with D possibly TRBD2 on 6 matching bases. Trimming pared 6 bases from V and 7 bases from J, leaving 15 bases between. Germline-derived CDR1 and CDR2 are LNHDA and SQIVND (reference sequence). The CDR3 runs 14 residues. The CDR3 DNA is TGTGCCAGTAGCCTTGGGGGGAAGAGCGGGGAGCTGTTTTTT. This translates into CASSLGGKSGELFF.

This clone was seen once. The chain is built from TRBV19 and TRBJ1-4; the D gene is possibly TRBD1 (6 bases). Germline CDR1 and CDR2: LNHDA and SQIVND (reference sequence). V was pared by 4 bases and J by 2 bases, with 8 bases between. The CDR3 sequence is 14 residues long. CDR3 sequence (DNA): TGTGCCAGTAGTAGACAGGTTACTAATGAAAAACTGTTTTTT. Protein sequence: CASSRQVTNEKLFF.

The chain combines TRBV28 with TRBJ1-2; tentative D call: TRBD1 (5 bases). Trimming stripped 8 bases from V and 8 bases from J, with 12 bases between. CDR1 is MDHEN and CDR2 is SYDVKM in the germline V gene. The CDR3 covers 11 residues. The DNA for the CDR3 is TGTGCCAGCGACAGTCGTTGGGGCTACACCTTC. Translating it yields CASDSRWGYTF.

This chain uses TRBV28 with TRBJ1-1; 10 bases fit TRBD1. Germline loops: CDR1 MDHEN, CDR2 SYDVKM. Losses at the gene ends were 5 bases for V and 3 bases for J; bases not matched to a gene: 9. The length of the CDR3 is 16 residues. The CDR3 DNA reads TGTGCCAGCAGTCCAAGGGCCGGGACAGGGGACACTGAAGCTTTCTTT. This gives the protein CASSPRAGTGDTEAFF.

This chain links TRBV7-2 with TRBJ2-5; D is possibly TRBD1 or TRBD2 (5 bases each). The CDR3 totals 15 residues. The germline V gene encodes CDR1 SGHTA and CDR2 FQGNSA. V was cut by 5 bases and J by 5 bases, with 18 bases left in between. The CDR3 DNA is TGTGCCAGCAGCCCCCCCGGGACCTCAGGGGAGACCCAGTACTTC. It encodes CASSPPGTSGETQYF.

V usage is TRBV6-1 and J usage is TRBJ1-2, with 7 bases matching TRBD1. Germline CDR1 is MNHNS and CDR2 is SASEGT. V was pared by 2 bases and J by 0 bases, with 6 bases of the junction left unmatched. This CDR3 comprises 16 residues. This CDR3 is CASSEWGQPPNYGYTF. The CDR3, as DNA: TGTGCCAGCAGTGAATGGGGACAGCCACCTAACTATGGCTACACCTTC.

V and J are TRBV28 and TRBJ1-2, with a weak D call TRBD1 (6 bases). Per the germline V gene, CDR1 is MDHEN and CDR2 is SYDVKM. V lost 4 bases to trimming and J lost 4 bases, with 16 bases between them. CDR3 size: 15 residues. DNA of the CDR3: TGTGCCAGCAGTTATAAAAACAGGGCCCCCTATGGCTACACCTTC. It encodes CASSYKNRAPYGYTF.

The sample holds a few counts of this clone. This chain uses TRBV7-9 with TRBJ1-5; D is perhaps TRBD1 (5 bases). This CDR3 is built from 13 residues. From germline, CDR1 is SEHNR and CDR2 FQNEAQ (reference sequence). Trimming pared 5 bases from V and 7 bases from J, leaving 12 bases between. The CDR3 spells CASSAGGGQPQHF. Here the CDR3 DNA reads TGTGCCAGCAGCGCCGGGGGGGGACAGCCCCAGCATTTT.

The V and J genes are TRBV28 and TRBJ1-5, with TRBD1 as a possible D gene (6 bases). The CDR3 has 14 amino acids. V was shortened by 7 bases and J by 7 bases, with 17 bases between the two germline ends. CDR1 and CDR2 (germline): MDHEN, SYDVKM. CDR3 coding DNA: TGTGCCAGCACTGGGTACAGGGAAAGCCAGCCCCAGCATTTT. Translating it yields CASTGYRESQPQHF.

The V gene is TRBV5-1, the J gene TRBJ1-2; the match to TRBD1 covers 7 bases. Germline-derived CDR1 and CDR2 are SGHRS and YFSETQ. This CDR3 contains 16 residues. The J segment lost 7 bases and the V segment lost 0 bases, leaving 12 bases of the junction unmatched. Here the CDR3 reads CASSLVQGELKGGYTF. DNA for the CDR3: TGCGCCAGCAGCTTGGTTCAGGGGGAATTGAAAGGTGGCTACACCTTC.

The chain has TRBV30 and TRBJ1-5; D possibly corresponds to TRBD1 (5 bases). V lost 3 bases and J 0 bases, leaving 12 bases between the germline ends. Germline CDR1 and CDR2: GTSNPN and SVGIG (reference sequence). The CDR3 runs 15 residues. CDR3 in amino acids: CAWRQGGLSNQPQHF. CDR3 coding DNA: TGTGCCTGGAGGCAGGGAGGACTTAGCAATCAGCCCCAGCATTTT.

The CDR3 is CASSPRLFRYEQYF. The CDR3 nucleotides are TGTGCCAGCAGTCCCCGTTTGTTTCGCTACGAGCAGTACTTC. This sequence joins TRBV28 and TRBJ2-7; D not certain. Germline V gene data show CDR1 as MDHEN and CDR2 as SYDVKM. V lost 5 bases to trimming and J lost 3 bases, with 14 bases between them. The CDR3 is 14 residues long.